This TCR beta chain came from a study of shared clonotypes between healthy human individuals. Study donors comprised healthy, HIV-negative adults devoid of recent acute infection or vaccination. The study separated CD4+ cells into CD45RA+ naive and CD45RA-negative memory subsets. The CDR3 runs 14 residues. The germline gives CDR1 SGDLS, CDR2 YYNGEE. V lost 3 bases and J 7 bases, leaving 13 bases between the germline ends. A single count supports this clone. Per the authors' pipeline: Filtering was not the same, since immunoSEQ gave junction-only sequences without quality scores. Here immunoSEQ multiplex PCR was the method, and the copy in TCRdb shows in-frame clones only, minus some. Clone size and V and J calls were adopted from that table, with D and trimming inferred from the DNA. This sample has over 2 million clones, with around 93% found just once.

The clonotype originates from a man between 18 and 29 years old in good health. Some clones in this sample may be carry-over from other donors' samples. Specimen: naive CD4+ T cells from PBMCs. Sample subset: CD45RA+ positively selected. The gene calls are TRBV9 and TRBJ2-2; perhaps TRBD2 as D (5 bases). CDR3 nucleotides: TGTGCCAGCAGCGCGACTATTGTCGGCGGGGAGCTGTTTTTT. Amino acid sequence: CASSATIVGGELFF.